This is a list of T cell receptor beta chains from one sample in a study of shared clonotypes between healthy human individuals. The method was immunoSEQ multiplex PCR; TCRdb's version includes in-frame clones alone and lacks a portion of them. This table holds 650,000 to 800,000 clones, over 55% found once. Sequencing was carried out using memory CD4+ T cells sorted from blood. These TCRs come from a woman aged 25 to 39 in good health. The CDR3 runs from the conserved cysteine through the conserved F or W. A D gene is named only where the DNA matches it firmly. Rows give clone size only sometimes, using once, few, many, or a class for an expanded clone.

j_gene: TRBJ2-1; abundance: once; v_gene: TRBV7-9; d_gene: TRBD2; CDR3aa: CASSLGLAGAGSYNEQFF; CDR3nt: TGTGCCAGCAGCTTAGGCTTAGCGGGGGCGGGTTCCTACAATGAGCAGTTCTTC
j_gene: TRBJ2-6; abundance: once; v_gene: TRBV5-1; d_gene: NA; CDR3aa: CAVRPAPGANVLTF; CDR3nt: TGCGCCGTCCGGCCGGCCCCTGGGGCCAACGTCCTGACTTTC
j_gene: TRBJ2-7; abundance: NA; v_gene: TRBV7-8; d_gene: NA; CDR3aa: CASSSRGGGTRAYEQYF; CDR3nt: TGTGCCAGCAGCTCCCGAGGTGGCGGGACGCGGGCCTACGAGCAGTACTTC
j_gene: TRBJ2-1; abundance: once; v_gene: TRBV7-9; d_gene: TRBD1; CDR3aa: CASSSGQGRNEQFF; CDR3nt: TGTGCCAGCAGCTCGGGACAGGGCCGCAATGAGCAGTTCTTC
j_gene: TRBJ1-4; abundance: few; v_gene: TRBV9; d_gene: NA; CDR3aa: CASSVEPPQGAEKLFF; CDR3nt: TGTGCCAGCAGCGTAGAACCACCACAGGGTGCTGAAAAACTGTTTTTT
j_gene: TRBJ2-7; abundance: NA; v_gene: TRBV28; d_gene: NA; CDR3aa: CASSAPGTARKEQYF; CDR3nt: TGTGCCAGCAGTGCCCCCGGGACCGCTAGGAAAGAGCAGTACTTC
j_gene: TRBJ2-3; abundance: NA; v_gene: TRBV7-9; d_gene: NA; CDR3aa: CASSQAGPAGDTQYF; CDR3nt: TGTGCCAGCAGCCAGGCGGGCCCGGCGGGAGATACGCAGTATTTT
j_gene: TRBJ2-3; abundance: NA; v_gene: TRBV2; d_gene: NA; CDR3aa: CASSAGLRGSTDTQYF; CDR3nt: TGTGCCAGCAGTGCGGGCCTCAGGGGCTCCACAGATACGCAGTATTTT
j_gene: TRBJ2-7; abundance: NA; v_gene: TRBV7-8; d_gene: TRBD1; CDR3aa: CASSFGTGAHEQYF; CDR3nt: TGTGCCAGCAGCTTTGGGACAGGGGCTCACGAGCAGTACTTC
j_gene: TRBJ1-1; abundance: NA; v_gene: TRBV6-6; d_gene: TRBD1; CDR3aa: CASSGQGNTEAFF; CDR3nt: TGTGCCAGCAGTGGACAGGGTAACACTGAAGCTTTCTTT
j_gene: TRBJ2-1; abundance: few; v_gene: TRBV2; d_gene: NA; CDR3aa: CASSEARLHYNEQFF; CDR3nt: TGTGCCAGCAGTGAAGCTAGACTCCACTACAATGAGCAGTTCTTC
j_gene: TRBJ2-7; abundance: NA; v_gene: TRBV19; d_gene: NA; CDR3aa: CASSSAVAAPYEQYF; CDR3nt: TGTGCCAGTAGTTCGGCGGTAGCGGCCCCCTACGAGCAGTACTTC
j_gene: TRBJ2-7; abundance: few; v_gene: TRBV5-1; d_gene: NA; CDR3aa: CASSFSPTGYEQYF; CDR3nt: TGCGCCAGCAGCTTTTCCCCCACCGGCTACGAGCAGTACTTC
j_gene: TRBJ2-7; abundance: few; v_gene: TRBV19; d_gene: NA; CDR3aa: CATRGLSYEQYF; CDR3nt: TGTGCCACCAGGGGACTCTCCTACGAGCAGTACTTC
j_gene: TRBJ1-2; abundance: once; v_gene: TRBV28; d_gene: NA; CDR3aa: CASSPGYYGYTF; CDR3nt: TGTGCCAGCAGCCCCGGGTACTATGGCTACACCTTC
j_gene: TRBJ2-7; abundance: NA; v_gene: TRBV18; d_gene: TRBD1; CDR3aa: CASSQSPGTGDEQYF; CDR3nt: TGTGCCAGCTCACAATCGCCCGGGACAGGGGACGAGCAGTACTTC
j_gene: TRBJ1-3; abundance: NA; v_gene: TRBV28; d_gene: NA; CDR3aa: CASSSPLALGSGNTIYF; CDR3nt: TGTGCCAGCAGTTCCCCATTAGCTTTAGGCTCTGGAAACACCATATATTTT
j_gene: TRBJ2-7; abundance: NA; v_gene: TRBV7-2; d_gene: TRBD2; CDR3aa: CASSFPSTGGPGSQYF; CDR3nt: TGTGCCAGCAGCTTCCCCTCGACGGGAGGGCCGGGTTCCCAGTACTTC
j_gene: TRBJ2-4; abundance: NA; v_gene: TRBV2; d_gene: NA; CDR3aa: CASSGAPKGLAKNIQYF; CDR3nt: TGTGCCAGCAGTGGGGCCCCGAAGGGCTTAGCCAAAAACATTCAGTACTTC
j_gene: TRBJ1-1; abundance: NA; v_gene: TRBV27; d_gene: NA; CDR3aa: CASSSNRVNTEAFF; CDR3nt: TGTGCCAGCAGCTCAAACCGGGTGAACACTGAAGCTTTCTTT
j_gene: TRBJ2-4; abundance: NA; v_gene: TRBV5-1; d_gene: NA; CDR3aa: CASSLTLAKNIQYF; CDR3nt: TGCGCCAGCAGCCTGACACTGGCCAAAAACATTCAGTACTTC
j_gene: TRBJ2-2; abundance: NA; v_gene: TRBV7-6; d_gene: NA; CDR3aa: CASSLGTLTGELFF; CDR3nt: TGTGCCAGCAGCTTAGGGACGCTAACCGGGGAGCTGTTTTTT
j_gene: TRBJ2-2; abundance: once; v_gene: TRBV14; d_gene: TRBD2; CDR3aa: CASSQDPFKWGRRDYYTGELFF; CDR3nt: TGTGCCAGCAGCCAAGATCCTTTTAAATGGGGAAGGCGGGACTACTACACCGGGGAGCTGTTTTTT
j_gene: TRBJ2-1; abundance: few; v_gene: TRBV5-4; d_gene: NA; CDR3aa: CASSLGGLSYNEQFF; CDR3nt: TGTGCCAGCAGCTTGGGAGGGCTAAGTTACAATGAGCAGTTCTTC
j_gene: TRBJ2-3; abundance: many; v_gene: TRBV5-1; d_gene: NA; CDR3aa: CASSKDSITDTQYF; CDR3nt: TGCGCCAGCAGCAAAGACAGTATCACAGATACGCAGTATTTT
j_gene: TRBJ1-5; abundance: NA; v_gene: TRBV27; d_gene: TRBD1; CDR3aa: CASSSGQGAFGGNQPQHF; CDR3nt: TGTGCCAGCAGTTCGGGACAGGGGGCGTTTGGAGGCAATCAGCCCCAGCATTTT
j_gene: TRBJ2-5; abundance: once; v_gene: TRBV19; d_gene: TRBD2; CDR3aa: CASSIKTSWYQETQYF; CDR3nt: TGTGCCAGTAGTATTAAGACTAGCTGGTACCAAGAGACCCAGTACTTC
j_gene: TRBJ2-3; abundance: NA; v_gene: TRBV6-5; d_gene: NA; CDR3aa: CASSYFRAAADTQYF; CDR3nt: TGTGCCAGCAGTTACTTTCGGGCCGCGGCAGATACGCAGTATTTT
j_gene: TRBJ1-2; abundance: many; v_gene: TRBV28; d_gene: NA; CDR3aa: CASSSPEGVYGYTF; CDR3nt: TGTGCCAGCAGTTCCCCCGAAGGGGTCTATGGCTACACCTTC
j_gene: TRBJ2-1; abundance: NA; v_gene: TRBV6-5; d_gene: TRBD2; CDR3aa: CASSYSPSGHNEQFF; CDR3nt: TGTGCCAGCAGTTACTCCCCTAGCGGCCACAATGAGCAGTTCTTC
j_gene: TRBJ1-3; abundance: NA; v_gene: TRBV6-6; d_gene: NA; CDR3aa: CASSYSRVFGNTIYF; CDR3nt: TGTGCCAGCAGTTACAGTAGGGTCTTTGGAAACACCATATATTTT
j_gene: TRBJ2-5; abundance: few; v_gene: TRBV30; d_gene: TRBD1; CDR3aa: CAWRHLRQGKETQYF; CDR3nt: TGTGCCTGGAGACATCTTCGACAGGGTAAAGAGACCCAGTACTTC
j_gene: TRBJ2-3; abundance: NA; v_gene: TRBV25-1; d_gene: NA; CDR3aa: CASSAWDFQRTQYF; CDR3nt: TGTGCCAGCAGTGCCTGGGATTTTCAGCGTACGCAGTATTTT
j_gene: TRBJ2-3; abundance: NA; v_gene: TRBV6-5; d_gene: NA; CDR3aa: CASSSQADTQYF; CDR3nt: TGTGCCAGCAGTTCCCAGGCAGATACGCAGTATTTT
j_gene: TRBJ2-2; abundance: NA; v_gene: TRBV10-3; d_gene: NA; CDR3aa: CAISEQGTGELFF; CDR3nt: TGTGCCATCAGTGAGCAGGGGACCGGGGAGCTGTTTTTT
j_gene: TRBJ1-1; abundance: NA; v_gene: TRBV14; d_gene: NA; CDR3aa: CASGQSMNTEAFF; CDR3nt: TGTGCCAGCGGACAGTCTATGAACACTGAAGCTTTCTTT
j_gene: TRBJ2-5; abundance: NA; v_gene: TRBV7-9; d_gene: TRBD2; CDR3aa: CASSARLAGVETQYF; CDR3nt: TGTGCCAGCAGCGCCAGACTAGCGGGAGTTGAGACCCAGTACTTC
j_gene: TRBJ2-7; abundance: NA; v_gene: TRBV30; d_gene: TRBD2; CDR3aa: CAWRKLAGGYEQYF; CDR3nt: TGTGCCTGGAGAAAACTAGCGGGAGGCTACGAGCAGTACTTC
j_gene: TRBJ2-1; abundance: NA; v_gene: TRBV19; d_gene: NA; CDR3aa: CASSIYGATANEQFF; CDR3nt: TGTGCCAGTAGTATATATGGGGCGACGGCCAATGAGCAGTTCTTC
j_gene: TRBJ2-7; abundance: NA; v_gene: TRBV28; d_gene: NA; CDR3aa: CASSALGWKEQYF; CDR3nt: TGTGCCAGCAGTGCCCTTGGATGGAAAGAGCAGTACTTC
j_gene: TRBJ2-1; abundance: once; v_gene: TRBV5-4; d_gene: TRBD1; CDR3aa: CASSPGQERNEQFF; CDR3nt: TGTGCCAGCAGCCCAGGACAGGAGAGGAATGAGCAGTTCTTC
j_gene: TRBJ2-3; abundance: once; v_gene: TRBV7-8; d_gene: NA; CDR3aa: CASSLRFGARNLGDTQYF; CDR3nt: TGTGCCAGCAGCTTAAGGTTCGGTGCACGAAACCTAGGTGATACGCAGTATTTT
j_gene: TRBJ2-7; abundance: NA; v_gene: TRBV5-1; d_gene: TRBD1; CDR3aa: CASSLAGTGVDEQYF; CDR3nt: TGCGCCAGCAGCTTGGCCGGGACAGGGGTCGACGAGCAGTACTTC
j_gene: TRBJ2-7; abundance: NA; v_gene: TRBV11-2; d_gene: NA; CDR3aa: CASSGFRYRYYEQYF; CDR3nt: TGTGCCAGCAGCGGATTTAGGTATCGTTATTACGAGCAGTACTTC
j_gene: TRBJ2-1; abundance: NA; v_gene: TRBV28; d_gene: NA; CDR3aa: CASRSITGKNEQFF; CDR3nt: TGTGCCAGCAGGAGCATAACAGGGAAGAATGAGCAGTTCTTC
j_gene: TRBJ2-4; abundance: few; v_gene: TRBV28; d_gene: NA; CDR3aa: CASSLSQVLAKNIQYF; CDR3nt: TGTGCCAGCAGTTTATCACAGGTCTTAGCCAAAAACATTCAGTACTTC
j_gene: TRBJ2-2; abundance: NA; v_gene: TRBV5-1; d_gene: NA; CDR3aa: CASSASVAANTGELFF; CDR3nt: TGCGCCAGCAGCGCGAGCGTAGCGGCGAACACCGGGGAGCTGTTTTTT
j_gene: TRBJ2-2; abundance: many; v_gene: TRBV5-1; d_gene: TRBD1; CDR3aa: CASSPGTGGTGELFF; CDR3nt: TGCGCCAGCAGCCCCGGGACAGGGGGGACCGGGGAGCTGTTTTTT
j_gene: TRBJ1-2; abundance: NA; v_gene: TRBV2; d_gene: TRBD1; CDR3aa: CASSELLGGFGYTF; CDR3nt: TGTGCCAGCAGTGAACTATTAGGGGGCTTTGGCTACACCTTC
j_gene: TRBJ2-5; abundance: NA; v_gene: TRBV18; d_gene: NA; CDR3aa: CASSTGIGETQYF; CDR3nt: TGTGCCAGCTCGACAGGAATTGGGGAGACCCAGTACTTC
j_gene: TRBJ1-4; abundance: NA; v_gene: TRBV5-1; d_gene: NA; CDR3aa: CASSLTGLVRDNEKLFF; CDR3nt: TGCGCCAGCAGCTTAACAGGGCTCGTGCGGGACAACGAAAAACTGTTTTTT
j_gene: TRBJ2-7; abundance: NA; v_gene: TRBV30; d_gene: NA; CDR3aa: CAWTGRGGEQYF; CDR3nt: TGTGCCTGGACCGGCAGGGGTGGCGAGCAGTACTTC
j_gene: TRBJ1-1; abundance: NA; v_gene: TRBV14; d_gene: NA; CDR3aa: CASSQGSTEAFF; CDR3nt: TGTGCCAGCAGCCAGGGGAGTACTGAAGCTTTCTTT
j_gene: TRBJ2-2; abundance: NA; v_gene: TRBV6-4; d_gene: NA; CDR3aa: CASSDTFSGELFF; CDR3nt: TGTGCCAGCAGTGACACCTTCAGCGGGGAGCTGTTTTTT
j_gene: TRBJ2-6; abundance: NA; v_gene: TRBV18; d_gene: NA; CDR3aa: CASSPQGVRGANVLTF; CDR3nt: TGTGCCAGCTCACCACAGGGGGTACGTGGGGCCAACGTCCTGACTTTC
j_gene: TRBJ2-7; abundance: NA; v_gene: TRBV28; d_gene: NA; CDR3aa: CASRVRSGEQYF; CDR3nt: TGTGCCAGCAGGGTCCGGAGTGGCGAGCAGTACTTC
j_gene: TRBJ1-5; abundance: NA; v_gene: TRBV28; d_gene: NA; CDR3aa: CASSLGGTVQPQHF; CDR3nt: TGTGCCAGCAGTTTAGGGGGAACAGTTCAGCCCCAGCATTTT
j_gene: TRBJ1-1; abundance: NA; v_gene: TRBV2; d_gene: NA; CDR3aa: CASSSAGADRTEAFF; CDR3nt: TGTGCCAGCAGCAGCGCAGGGGCTGATCGCACTGAAGCTTTCTTT